The subject of this entry is one TCR beta chain. This record belongs to a study of blood T cell repertoires in COVID-19. Whole-study context: The study drew acute and convalescent COVID-19 samples from the United States, Italy and Spain.

The assay was immunoSEQ multiplex PCR, and TCRdb's table has in-frame clones only and misses some. This sample has more than 85,000 clones, with 88% found just once. The CDR3 has 14 amino acids. CDR1 and CDR2 from the germline V gene are SGDLS and YYNGEE. V was cut by 4 bases and J by 0 bases, with 10 bases left in between. This TCR came from a woman in her sixties or seventies with acute or convalescent COVID-19. The genes are TRBV9 and TRBJ1-2; no firm D call. Sequencing used peripheral blood. CDR3 DNA: TGTGCCAGCAGCTTCTCGGGAGCTAACTATGGCTACACCTTC. It translates to CASSFSGANYGYTF. Using reference TRBV9 and TRBJ1-2 for the parts outside the CDR3, the full variable domain is DSGVTQTPKHLITATGQRVTLRCSPRSGDLSVYWYQQSLDQGLQFLIQYYNGEERAKGNILERFSAQQFPDLHSELNLSSLELGDSALYFCASSFSGANYGYTFGSGTRLTVV.